Listed here is a single TCR beta chain. Libraries were prepared by immunoSEQ multiplex PCR; TCRdb keeps only in-frame clonotypes and omits some of them. The sample has 250,000 to 350,000 clones, about nine tenths seen once; the top ten hold approximately 10%. The entry originates in a study of blood T cell repertoires in COVID-19. The specimen was peripheral blood. This receptor was identified in a woman in her twenties or thirties with COVID-19, enrolled during active disease.

DNA for the CDR3: TGCGCCAGCAGCTTGGGACTAGCGGGGGCCTACGAGCAGTACTTC. This translates into CASSLGLAGAYEQYF. The chain combines TRBV4-1 with TRBJ2-7; TRBD2 matches at 14 bases. V lost 5 bases to trimming and J lost 2 bases; unmatched junction nucleotides: 2. Germline CDR1 and CDR2: MGHRA and YSYEKL. This CDR3 is 15 amino acids long.